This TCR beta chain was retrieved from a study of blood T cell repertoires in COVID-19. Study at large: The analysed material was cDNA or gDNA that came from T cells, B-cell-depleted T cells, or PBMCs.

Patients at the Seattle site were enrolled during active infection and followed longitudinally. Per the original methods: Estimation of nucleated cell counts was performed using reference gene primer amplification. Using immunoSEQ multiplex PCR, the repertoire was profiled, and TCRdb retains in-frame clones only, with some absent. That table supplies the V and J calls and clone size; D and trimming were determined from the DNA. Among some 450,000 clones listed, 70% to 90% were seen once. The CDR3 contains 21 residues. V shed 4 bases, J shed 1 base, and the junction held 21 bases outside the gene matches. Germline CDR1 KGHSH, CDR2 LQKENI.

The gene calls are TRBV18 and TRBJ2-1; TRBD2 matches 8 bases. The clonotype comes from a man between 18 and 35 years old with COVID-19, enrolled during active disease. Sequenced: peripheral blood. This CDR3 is CASSRLQGRGLVAGSYNEQFF. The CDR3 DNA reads TGTGCCAGCTCACGCCTGCAGGGGCGCGGGTTAGTAGCGGGGTCCTACAATGAGCAGTTCTTC.